A single sample gave rise to the 10 T cell receptor beta chains below, sequenced in a study of blood T cell repertoires in COVID-19. Clones were read by immunoSEQ multiplex PCR, and TCRdb kept only the in-frame ones, dropping some. There are about 260,000 clones in the sample; approximately 87% occur only once, and around 4.5% lies in the top ten. The sequencing input was peripheral blood. These receptor sequences come from a man in his sixties who had recovered from COVID-19.

This clone occurred a few times. The V and J genes are TRBV2 and TRBJ1-5; 11 bases map to TRBD1. The CDR3 sequence is 14 residues long. Germline lookup yields CDR1 SNHLY and CDR2 FYNNEI. Trimming removed 6 bases from V and 6 bases from J; junction bases left unmatched: 4. DNA for the CDR3: TGTGCCAGCAGGAAGGACAGGGGGCGTCAGCCCCAGCATTTT. This sequence encodes CASRKDRGRQPQHF.

The chain recombines TRBV11-2 with TRBJ2-3, with D perhaps matching TRBD1 (6 bases). Deletions cut 2 bases from V and 3 bases from J, with 15 bases between. The germline gives CDR1 SGHAT, CDR2 FQNNGV. The CDR3 loop spans 16 amino acids. CDR3 nucleotides: TGTGCCAGCAGCTTAAAAGGGGGATGGGGGACAGATACGCAGTATTTT. Encoded protein: CASSLKGGWGTDTQYF.

This chain connects TRBV5-6 to TRBJ2-2; TRBD2 matches at 13 bases. With V trimmed by 3 bases and J by 5 bases, 7 bases remained unmatched. Germline V lookup: CDR1 SGHDT, CDR2 YYEEEE. This CDR3 contains 17 residues. The CDR3 region has the DNA TGTGCCAGCAGCTGGGGGACTAGCGGGACTGGGACCGGGGAGCTGTTTTTT. Protein sequence: CASSWGTSGTGTGELFF.

This chain uses TRBV5-6 with TRBJ1-1; D is ambiguous. The germline CDR1 and CDR2 sequences are SGHDT and YYEEEE. This CDR3 is 13 amino acids long. With 4 bases removed from V and 5 bases from J, the gap between germline ends came to 12 bases. The CDR3: CASSLRRSTEAFF. The CDR3 nucleotides are TGTGCCAGCAGCCTCCGCCGGAGTACTGAAGCTTTCTTT.

The chain combines TRBV5-1 with TRBJ1-1; tentatively, D is TRBD1 (6 bases). This CDR3 region has 14 residues. V was trimmed by 0 bases and J by 5 bases, leaving 11 bases between them. Germline CDR1 SGHRS, CDR2 YFSETQ. In nucleotides, the CDR3 is TGCGCCAGCAGCTTGGGCAGGGGTCGGACTGAAGCTTTCTTT. Encoded protein: CASSLGRGRTEAFF.

The chain combines TRBV24-1 with TRBJ1-5; D not certain. The germline V gene encodes CDR1 KGHDR and CDR2 SFDVKD. The CDR3 consists of 14 residues. The germline V and J ends were trimmed by 6 bases and 9 bases, with 17 bases remaining between them. The CDR3 nucleotides read TGTGCCACCAGTAAACCCGGGGTCACTACGCCCCAGCATTTT. This translates into CATSKPGVTTPQHF.

V is TRBV5-6 and J is TRBJ1-1; D may be TRBD1 (6 bases). The V end lost 5 bases, the J end lost 7 bases, and 15 bases lay between the germline ends. From germline, CDR1 is SGHDT and CDR2 YYEEEE. There are 13 residues in the CDR3. CDR3 nucleotides: TGTGCCAGCAGTCGGGGACACGGGGATGAAGCTTTCTTT. It is translated as CASSRGHGDEAFF.

This chain links TRBV12-3 or TRBV12-4 with TRBJ2-1; a weak D match, TRBD1 (6 bases). There are 13 residues in the CDR3. Trimming cost V 4 bases and J 7 bases, with 11 bases left between them. The CDR3 region is CASSSHQGNEQFF. In nucleotides, the CDR3 is TGTGCCAGCAGTTCACATCAGGGGAATGAGCAGTTCTTC.

The chain has TRBV29-1 and TRBJ2-7; the D gene is possibly TRBD2 (5 bases). This CDR3 spans 14 amino acids. V was clipped by 4 bases and J by 1 base, with 14 bases between them. In germline, CDR1 is SQVTM, CDR2 ANQGSEA. This chain's CDR3 is CSVVVSRRSYEQYF. DNA of the CDR3: TGCAGCGTTGTTGTCTCCAGGAGGTCCTACGAGCAGTACTTC.

The V and J genes are TRBV21-1 and TRBJ1-2. TRBV21-1 is noted as a pseudogene. This CDR3 is 16 amino acids long. CDR3 protein: CARPPGETGNFYGYTF. In nucleotides, the CDR3 is TGTGCCAGACCCCCCGGGGAGACGGGAAATTTCTATGGCTACACCTTC.